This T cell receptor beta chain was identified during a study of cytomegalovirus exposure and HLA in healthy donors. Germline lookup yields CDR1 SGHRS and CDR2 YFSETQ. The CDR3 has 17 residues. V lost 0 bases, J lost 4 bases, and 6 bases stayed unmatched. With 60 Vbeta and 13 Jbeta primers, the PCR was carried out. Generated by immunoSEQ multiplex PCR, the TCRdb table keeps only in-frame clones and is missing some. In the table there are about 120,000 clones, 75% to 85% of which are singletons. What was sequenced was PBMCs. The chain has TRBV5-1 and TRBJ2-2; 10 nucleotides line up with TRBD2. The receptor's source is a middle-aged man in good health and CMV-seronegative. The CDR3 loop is CASSLELAGVGTGELFF. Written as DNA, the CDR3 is TGCGCCAGCAGCTTGGAGCTAGCGGGAGTCGGCACCGGGGAGCTGTTTTTT.